These 9 T cell receptor beta chains originate from one sample sequenced in a study of T-cell reconstitution after alpha-beta-depleted transplantation in children. As it was prepared, the TCRbeta library received unique molecular identifiers. TCRdb reanalysed the PCR reads using MiXCR and keeps one entry per CDR3 protein. The data show about 360,000 distinct CDR3 sequences, with about an eighth seen just once and 3.5% to 4.5% held by the top ten. This specimen consisted of PBMCs, obtained from the stem cell graft. These receptor sequences come from a human donor who donated a stem cell graft to a child with Fanconi anemia.

The genes are TRBV12-3 or TRBV12-4 and TRBJ2-5; D perhaps matches TRBD2 (7 bases). The CDR3 runs to 16 residues. V dropped 5 bases and J dropped 2 bases, with 18 bases sitting between them. The DNA for the CDR3 is TGTGCCAGCAGTCCCCAGGGGAGGGGTATGCAAGAGACCCAGTACTTC. Amino acids: CASSPQGRGMQETQYF.

At least ten counts were recorded for this clonotype. V usage is TRBV7-6 and J usage is TRBJ2-5; 13 bases agree with TRBD2. Germline CDR1 reads SGHVS; CDR2 reads FNYEAQ. With 5 bases clipped from V and 5 bases from J, the junction kept 2 bases outside the gene matches. The CDR3 length is 14 residues. The CDR3 region has the DNA TGTGCCAGCAGCCAGACTAGCGGGGGGGAGACCCAGTACTTC. Its translation: CASSQTSGGETQYF.

This clonotype was detected only a few times. The chain links TRBV6-2 or TRBV6-3 to TRBJ1-1; 7 bases match TRBD1. CDR1 MNHEY and CDR2 SVGEGT come from the germline V gene. Trimming cost V 7 bases and J 1 base; bases outside gene matches: 15. The CDR3 totals 17 residues. DNA of the CDR3: TGTGCCAGCACCCTCCTCCGTACAGGGGACCAGAACACTGAAGCTTTCTTT. Protein product: CASTLLRTGDQNTEAFF.

V usage is TRBV27 and J usage is TRBJ1-1, with D possibly being TRBD1 (6 bases). The V end lost 6 bases, the J end lost 5 bases, and 22 bases lay between the germline ends. The germline CDR1 and CDR2 sequences are MNHEY and SMNVEV (reference sequence). CDR3 length equals 16 residues. For the CDR3, the DNA is TGTGCCAGCAGGAACCGAGGGGGGGGGCGCGGAACTGAAGCTTTCTTT. It encodes CASRNRGGGRGTEAFF.

This clonotype was found many times. The CDR3 loop is CSARGVNEQFF. For the CDR3, the DNA is TGCAGTGCTAGAGGGGTCAATGAGCAGTTCTTC. The chain uses TRBV20-1 and TRBJ2-1; D not resolved. The V end lost 1 base, the J end lost 6 bases, and 4 bases lay between the germline ends. Per the germline V gene, CDR1 is DFQATT and CDR2 is SNEGSKA (reference sequence). CDR3 length equals 11 residues.

In its sample, this clonotype was seen many times. The chain combines TRBV5-5 with TRBJ2-2, with 7 bases fitting TRBD1. Germline trimming cut 0 bases from V and 1 base from J; bases unmatched to any gene: 6. The CDR3 is 17 residues long. CDR1 SGHKS and CDR2 YYEKEE come from the germline V gene (reference sequence). CDR3 amino acids: CASSLAAGGWNTGELFF. DNA of the CDR3: TGTGCCAGCAGCTTGGCCGCAGGGGGATGGAACACCGGGGAGCTGTTTTTT.

Only a few counts were recorded for this clonotype. The V call is TRBV4-3, the J call TRBJ2-2; D may be TRBD1 or TRBD2 (7 bases each). The germline V gene encodes CDR1 LGHNA and CDR2 YSLEER. Between the trimmed V and J ends, which lost 2 bases and 7 bases, there was a span of 14 bases. The CDR3 spans 15 residues. Here the CDR3 reads CASSQQGGAFGELFF. For the CDR3, the DNA is TGCGCCAGCAGCCAACAGGGGGGGGCCTTCGGGGAGCTGTTTTTT.

This clonotype was observed once. The chain recombines TRBV7-2 with TRBJ2-7; 7 positions agree with TRBD1. Germline assignment: CDR1 SGHTA and CDR2 FQGNSA. J was trimmed by 7 bases and V by 3 bases; bases with no gene match: 6. The length of the CDR3 is 13 residues. The CDR3 loop reads CASSFTGEREQYF. In DNA, the CDR3 is TGTGCCAGCAGCTTCACAGGGGAAAGGGAGCAGTACTTC.

This clonotype was observed a few times. The CDR3 nucleotides are TGTGCCAGCAGTCCAGGGGGGGGGCGAGCACAGACCCAGTACTTC. This gives the protein CASSPGGGRAQTQYF. The chain is built from TRBV12-3 or TRBV12-4 and TRBJ2-5; D might be TRBD1 or TRBD2, each matching 7 bases. CDR3 size: 15 residues. Trimming left V 5 bases short and J 6 bases short, with 19 bases between.